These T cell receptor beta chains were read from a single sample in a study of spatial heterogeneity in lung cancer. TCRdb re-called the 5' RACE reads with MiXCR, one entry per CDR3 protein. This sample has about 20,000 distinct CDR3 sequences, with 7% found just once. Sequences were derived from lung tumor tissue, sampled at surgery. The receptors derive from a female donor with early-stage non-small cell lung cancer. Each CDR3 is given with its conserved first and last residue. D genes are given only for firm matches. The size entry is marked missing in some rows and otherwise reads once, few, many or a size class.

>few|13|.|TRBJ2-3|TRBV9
TGTGCCAGCAGCGTAGCTGGACTGGATACGCAGTATTTT
CASSVAGLDTQYF
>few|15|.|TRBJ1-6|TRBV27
TGTGCCAGCACCTTACTCTGGGGGGGCAATTCACCCCTCCACTTT
CASTLLWGGNSPLHF
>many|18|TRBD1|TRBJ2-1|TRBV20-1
TGCAGTGCCGAAGGAACGGGCAGGGGGCAATCATTGTGGAATGAGCAGTTCTTC
CSAEGTGRGQSLWNEQFF
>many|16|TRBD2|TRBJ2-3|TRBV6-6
TGTGCCAGCAGTGGAGCGGGGGGGCCTAGCACAGATACGCAGTATTTT
CASSGAGGPSTDTQYF
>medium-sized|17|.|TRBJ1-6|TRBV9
TGTGCCAGCAGCGTAGAGGCGGGCCCGAAACCAAATTCACCCCTCCACTTT
CASSVEAGPKPNSPLHF
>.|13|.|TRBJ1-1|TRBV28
TGTGCCAGCAGGGGGGGGCTGAACACTGAAGCTTTCTTT
CASRGGLNTEAFF
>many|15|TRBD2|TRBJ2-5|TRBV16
TGTGCCAGCAGCCAATTGAGTAGCGGGCAAGAGACCCAGTACTTC
CASSQLSSGQETQYF
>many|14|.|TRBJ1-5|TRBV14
TGTGCCAGCAGCCAAGATGGGGTAGGTCAGCCCCAGCATTTT
CASSQDGVGQPQHF
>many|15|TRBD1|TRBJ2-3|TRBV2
TGTGCCAGCAGAGCTGACAGGGGCCCCACAGATACGCAGTATTTT
CASRADRGPTDTQYF
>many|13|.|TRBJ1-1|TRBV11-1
TGTGCCAGCAGCTTGCGGCAGGGAAATGAAGCTTTCTTT
CASSLRQGNEAFF
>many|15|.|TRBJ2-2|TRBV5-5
TGTGCCAGCAGGACACCGGGACAAGCGACCGGGGAGCTGTTTTTT
CASRTPGQATGELFF
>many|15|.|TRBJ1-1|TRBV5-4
TGTGCCAGCATCATCATCCGGGGCCGGGGCACTGAAGCTTTCTTT
CASIIIRGRGTEAFF
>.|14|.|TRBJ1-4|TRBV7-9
TGTGCCAGCAGCTTATATCAGGACCGTGAAAAACTGTTTTTT
CASSLYQDREKLFF
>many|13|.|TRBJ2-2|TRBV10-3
TGTGCCATCAGTCGGGGGGCTGACGGGGAGCTGTTTTTT
CAISRGADGELFF
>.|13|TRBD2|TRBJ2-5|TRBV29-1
TGCAGCGCTGAGCGGGGGCCAGGGGAGACCCAGTACTTC
CSAERGPGETQYF
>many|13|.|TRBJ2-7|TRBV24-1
TGTGCCACCAGTGATGGACCCACCTACGAGCAGTACTTC
CATSDGPTYEQYF
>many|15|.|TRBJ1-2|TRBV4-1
TGCGCCAGCAGCCAAGATAACGCCCTGGGCGGTGGCTACACCTTC
CASSQDNALGGGYTF
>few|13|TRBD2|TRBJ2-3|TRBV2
TGTGCCAGCCTAGCGGACATATCGAATACGCAGTATTTT
CASLADISNTQYF
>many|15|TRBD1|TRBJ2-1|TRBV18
TGTGCCAGCTCACTTGGACAGGGGGGCTACAATGAGCAGTTCTTC
CASSLGQGGYNEQFF
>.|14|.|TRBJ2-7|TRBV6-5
TGTGCCAGCAGATCAGGTTATAGCTCCTACGAGCAGTACTTC
CASRSGYSSYEQYF
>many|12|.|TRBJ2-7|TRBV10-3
TGTGCCATCAGTGACGGGGCCTACGAGCAGTACTTC
CAISDGAYEQYF
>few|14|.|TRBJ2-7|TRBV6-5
TGTGCCAGCAGTCCCCGGGACGTCTTACACGAGCAGTACTTC
CASSPRDVLHEQYF
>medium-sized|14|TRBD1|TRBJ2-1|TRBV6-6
TGTGCCAGCACTCCGGGACAGTCCTACAATGAGCAGTTCTTC
CASTPGQSYNEQFF
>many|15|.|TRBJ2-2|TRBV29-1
TGCAGCGTTGATCGGCAGGGACAGAACACCGGGGAGCTGTTTTTT
CSVDRQGQNTGELFF
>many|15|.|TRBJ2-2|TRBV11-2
TGTGCCAGCAGTTCGGTCAGGGGACGTACCGGGGAGCTGTTTTTT
CASSSVRGRTGELFF
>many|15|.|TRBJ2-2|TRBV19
TGTGCCAGTAGTTATTCGACAGGGAACACCGGGGAGCTGTTTTTT
CASSYSTGNTGELFF
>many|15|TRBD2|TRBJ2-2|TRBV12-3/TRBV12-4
TGTGCCAGCAGCCGGAGCGGGGGTAGCACCGGGGAGCTGTTTTTT
CASSRSGGSTGELFF
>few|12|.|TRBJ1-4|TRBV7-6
TGTGCCAGCAGCTCCCTTAATGAAAAACTGTTTTTT
CASSSLNEKLFF
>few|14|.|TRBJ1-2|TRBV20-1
TGCAGTGCTACCACCGGAGGGGATTGGTATGGCTACACCTTC
CSATTGGDWYGYTF
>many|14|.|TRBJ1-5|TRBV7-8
TGTGCCAGCAGCTTAGAGGGTTGGGATCAGCCCCAGCATTTT
CASSLEGWDQPQHF
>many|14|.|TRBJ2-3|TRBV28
TGTGCCAGCAGTTTAGAGGTTGGGACAGATACGCAGTATTTT
CASSLEVGTDTQYF
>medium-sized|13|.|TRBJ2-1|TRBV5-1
TGCGCCAGCAGCTTGAGCACCCACAATGAGCAGTTCTTC
CASSLSTHNEQFF